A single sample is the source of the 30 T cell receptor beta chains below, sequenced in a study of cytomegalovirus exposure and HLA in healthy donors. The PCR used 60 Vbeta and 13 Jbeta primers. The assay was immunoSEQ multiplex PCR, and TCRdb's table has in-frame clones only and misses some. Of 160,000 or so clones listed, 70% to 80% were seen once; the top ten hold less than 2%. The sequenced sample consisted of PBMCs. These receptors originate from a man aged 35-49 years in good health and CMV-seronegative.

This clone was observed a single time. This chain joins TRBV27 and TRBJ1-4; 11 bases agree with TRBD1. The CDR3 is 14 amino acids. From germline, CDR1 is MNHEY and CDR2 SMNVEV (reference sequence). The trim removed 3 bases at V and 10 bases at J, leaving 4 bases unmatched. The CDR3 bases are TGTGCCAGCAGTTTCGGCGGGACAGGGGGAAAACTGTTTTTT. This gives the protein CASSFGGTGGKLFF.

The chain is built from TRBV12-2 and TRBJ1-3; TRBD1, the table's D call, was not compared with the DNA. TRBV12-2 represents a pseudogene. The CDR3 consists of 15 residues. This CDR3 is CASRRGTGMWNTIYF. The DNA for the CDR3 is TGTGCAAGTCGACGTGGGACAGGGATGTGGAACACCATATATTTT.

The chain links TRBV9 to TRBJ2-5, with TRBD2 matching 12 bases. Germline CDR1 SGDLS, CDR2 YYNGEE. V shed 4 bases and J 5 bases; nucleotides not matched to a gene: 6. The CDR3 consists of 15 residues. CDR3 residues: CASSPRLAGDETQYF. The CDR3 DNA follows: TGTGCCAGCAGCCCCAGACTAGCGGGAGATGAGACCCAGTACTTC.

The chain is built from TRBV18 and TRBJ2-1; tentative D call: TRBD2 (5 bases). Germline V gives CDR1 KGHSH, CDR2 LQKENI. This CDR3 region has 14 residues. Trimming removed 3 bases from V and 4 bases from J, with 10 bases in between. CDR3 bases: TGTGCCAGCTCACCGGCTAGCAGATACAATGAGCAGTTCTTC. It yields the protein CASSPASRYNEQFF.

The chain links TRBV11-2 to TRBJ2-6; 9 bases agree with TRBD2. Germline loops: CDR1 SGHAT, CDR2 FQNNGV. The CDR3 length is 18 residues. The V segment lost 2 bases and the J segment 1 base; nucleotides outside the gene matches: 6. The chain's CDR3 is CASSLSAGGLSGANVLTF. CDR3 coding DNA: TGTGCCAGCAGCTTAAGTGCGGGAGGGCTATCTGGGGCCAACGTCCTGACTTTC.

The CDR3 DNA sequence: TGTGCCAGCAGCAAGGAAGGCGGGAGCGAGACCCAGTACTTC. This translates into CASSKEGGSETQYF. The V and J genes are TRBV21-1 and TRBJ2-5; no DNA check was done on the table's D call, TRBD2. TRBV21-1 is an annotated pseudogene. The CDR3 has 14 amino acids.

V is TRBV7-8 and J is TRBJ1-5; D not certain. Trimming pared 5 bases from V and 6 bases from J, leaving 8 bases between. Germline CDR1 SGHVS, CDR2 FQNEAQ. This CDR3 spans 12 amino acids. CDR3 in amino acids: CASSPSLQPQHF. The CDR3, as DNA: TGTGCCAGCAGCCCCTCCCTTCAGCCCCAGCATTTT. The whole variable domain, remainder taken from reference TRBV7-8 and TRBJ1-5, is GAGVSQSPRYKVAKRGQDVALRCDPISGHVSLFWYQQALGQGPEFLTYFQNEAQLDKSGLPSDRFFAERPEGSVSTLKIQRTQQEDSAVYLCASSPSLQPQHFGDGTRLSIL.

The CDR3 loop reads CASSSRGSQSTDTQYF. The CDR3 DNA follows: TGTGCCAGCAGCTCTCGAGGTAGCCAGAGCACAGATACGCAGTATTTT. The rearrangement uses TRBV9 and TRBJ2-3; no clear D gene. The CDR3 has 16 residues. Trimming took 4 bases from V and 0 from J, leaving 15 bases between them. The germline CDR1 and CDR2 sequences are SGDLS and YYNGEE. Drawing the rest from reference TRBV9 and TRBJ2-3, the complete variable domain is DSGVTQTPKHLITATGQRVTLRCSPRSGDLSVYWYQQSLDQGLQFLIQYYNGEERAKGNILERFSAQQFPDLHSELNLSSLELGDSALYFCASSSRGSQSTDTQYFGPGTRLTVL.

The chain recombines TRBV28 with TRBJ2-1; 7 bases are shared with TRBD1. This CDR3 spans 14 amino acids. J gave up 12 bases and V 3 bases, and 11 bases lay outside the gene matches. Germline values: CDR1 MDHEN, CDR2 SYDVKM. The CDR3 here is CASSFDREKVRQFF. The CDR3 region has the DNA TGTGCCAGCAGTTTTGACAGGGAAAAGGTCAGGCAGTTCTTC.

DNA of the CDR3: TGTGCCAGCAGTTTCGCAGGGCCGGAGACCCAGTACTTC. As protein: CASSFAGPETQYF. The V and J genes are TRBV27 and TRBJ2-5, with a weak D call TRBD1 (5 bases). Trimming shortened V by 3 bases and J by 5 bases, and 10 bases separated the two germline ends. The germline gives CDR1 MNHEY, CDR2 SMNVEV (reference sequence). CDR3 length equals 13 residues.

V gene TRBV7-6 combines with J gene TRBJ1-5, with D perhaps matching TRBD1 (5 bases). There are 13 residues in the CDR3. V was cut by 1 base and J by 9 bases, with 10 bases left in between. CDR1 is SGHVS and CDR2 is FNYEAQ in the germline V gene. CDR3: CASSLGGSGPQHF. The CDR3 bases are TGTGCCAGCAGCTTAGGGGGCTCGGGGCCCCAGCATTTT.

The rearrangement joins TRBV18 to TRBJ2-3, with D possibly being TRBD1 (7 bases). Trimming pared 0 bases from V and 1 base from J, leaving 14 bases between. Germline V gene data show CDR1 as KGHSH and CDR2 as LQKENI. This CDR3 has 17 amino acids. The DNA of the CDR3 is TGTGCCAGCTCACCACCGAGGCAGGGGGGAGGCACAGATACGCAGTATTTT. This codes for CASSPPRQGGGTDTQYF. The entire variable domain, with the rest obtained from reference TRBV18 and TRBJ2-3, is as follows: NAGVMQNPRHLVRRRGQEARLRCSPMKGHSHVYWYRQLPEEGLKFMVYLQKENIIDESGMPKERFSAEFPKEGPSILRIQQVVRGDSAAYFCASSPPRQGGGTDTQYFGPGTRLTVL.

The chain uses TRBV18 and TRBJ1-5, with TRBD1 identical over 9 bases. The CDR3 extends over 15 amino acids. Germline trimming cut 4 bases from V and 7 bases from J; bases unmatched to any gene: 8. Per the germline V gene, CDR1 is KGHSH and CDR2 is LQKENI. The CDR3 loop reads CASSLGQGIEQPQHF. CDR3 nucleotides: TGTGCCAGCTCACTTGGACAGGGGATCGAGCAGCCCCAGCATTTT.

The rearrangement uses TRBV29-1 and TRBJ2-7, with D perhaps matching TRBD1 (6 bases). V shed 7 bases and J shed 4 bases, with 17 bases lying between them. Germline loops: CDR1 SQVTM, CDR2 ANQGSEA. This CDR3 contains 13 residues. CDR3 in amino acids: CSARTDQGYEQYF. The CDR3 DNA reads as TGCAGCGCTCGGACAGACCAGGGTTACGAGCAGTACTTC.

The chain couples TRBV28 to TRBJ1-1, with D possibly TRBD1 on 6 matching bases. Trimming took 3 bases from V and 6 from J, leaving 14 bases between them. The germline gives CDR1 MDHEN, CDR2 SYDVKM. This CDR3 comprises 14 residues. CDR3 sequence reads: CASSFGGAASEAFF. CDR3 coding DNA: TGTGCCAGCAGTTTTGGGGGGGCCGCTTCTGAAGCTTTCTTT.

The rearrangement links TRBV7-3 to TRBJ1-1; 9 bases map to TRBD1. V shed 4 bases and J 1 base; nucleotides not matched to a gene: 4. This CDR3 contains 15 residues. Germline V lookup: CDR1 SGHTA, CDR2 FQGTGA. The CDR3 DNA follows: TGTGCCAGCAGCTCGACAGGGGGTTCGAACACTGAAGCTTTCTTT. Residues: CASSSTGGSNTEAFF. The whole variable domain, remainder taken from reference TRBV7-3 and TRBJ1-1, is GAGVSQTPSNKVTEKGKYVELRCDPISGHTALYWYRQSLGQGPEFLIYFQGTGAADDSGLPNDRFFAVRPEGSVSTLKIQRTERGDSAVYLCASSSTGGSNTEAFFGQGTRLTVV.

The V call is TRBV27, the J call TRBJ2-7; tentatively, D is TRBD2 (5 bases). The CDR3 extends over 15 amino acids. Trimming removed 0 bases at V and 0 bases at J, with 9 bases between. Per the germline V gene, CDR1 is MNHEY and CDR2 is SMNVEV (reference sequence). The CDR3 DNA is TGTGCCAGCAGTTTATCTGGGAGAATCTCCTACGAGCAGTACTTC. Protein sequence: CASSLSGRISYEQYF.

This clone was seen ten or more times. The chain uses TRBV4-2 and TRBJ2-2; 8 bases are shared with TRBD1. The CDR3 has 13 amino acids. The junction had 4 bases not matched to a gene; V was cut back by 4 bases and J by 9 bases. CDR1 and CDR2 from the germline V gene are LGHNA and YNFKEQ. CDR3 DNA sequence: TGTGCCAGCAGCCCTGGACAGGGTTGGGAGCTGTTTTTT. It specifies CASSPGQGWELFF.

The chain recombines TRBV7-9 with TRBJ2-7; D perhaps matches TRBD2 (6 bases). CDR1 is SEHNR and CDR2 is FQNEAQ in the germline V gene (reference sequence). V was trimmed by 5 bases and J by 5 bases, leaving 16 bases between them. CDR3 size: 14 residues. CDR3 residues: CASSVTSFEDEQYV. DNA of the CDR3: TGTGCCAGCAGCGTAACTAGCTTCGAGGACGAGCAGTACGTC.

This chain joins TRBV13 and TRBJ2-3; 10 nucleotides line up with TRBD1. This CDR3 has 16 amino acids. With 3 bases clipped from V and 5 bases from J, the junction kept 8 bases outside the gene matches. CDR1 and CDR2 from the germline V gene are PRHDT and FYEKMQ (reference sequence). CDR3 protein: CASSFGGTGDIDTQYF. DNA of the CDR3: TGTGCCAGCAGCTTCGGCGGGACAGGGGATATAGATACGCAGTATTTT.

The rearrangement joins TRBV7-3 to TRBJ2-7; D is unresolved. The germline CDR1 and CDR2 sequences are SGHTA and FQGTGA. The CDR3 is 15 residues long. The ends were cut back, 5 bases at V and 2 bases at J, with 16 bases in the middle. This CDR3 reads CASSLGAEVTYEQYF. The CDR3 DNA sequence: TGTGCCAGCAGCCTAGGAGCTGAGGTCACCTACGAGCAGTACTTC.

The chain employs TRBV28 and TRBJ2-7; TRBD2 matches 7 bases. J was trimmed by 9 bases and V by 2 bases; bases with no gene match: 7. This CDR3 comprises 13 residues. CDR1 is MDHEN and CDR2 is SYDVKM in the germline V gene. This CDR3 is CASSLGEGYGQYV. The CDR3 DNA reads TGTGCCAGCAGTTTAGGGGAGGGCTATGGGCAGTACGTC.

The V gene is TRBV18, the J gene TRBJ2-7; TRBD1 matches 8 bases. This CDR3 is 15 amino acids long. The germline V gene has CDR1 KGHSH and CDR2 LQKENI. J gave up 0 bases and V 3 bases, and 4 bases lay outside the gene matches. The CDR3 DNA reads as TGTGCCAGCTCACCTAGCACAGGGGGCTCCTACGAGCAGTACTTC. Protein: CASSPSTGGSYEQYF.

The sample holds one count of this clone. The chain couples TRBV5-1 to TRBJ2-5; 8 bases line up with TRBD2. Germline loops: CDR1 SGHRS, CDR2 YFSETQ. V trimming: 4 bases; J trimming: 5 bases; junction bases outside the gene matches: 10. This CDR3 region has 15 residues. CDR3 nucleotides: TGCGCCAGCAGCGAAGAGAGCGGGAGAGGGGAGACCCAGTACTTC. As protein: CASSEESGRGETQYF.

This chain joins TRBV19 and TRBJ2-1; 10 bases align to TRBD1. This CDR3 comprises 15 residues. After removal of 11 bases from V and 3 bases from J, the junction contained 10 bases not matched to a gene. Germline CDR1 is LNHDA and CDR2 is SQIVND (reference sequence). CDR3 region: CAVDPGTGVYNEQFF. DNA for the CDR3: TGTGCCGTGGACCCCGGGACAGGGGTCTACAATGAGCAGTTCTTC.

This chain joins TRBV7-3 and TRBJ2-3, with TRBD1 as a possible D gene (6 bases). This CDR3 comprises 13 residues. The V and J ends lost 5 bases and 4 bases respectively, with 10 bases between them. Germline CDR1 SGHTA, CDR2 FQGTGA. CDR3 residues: CASSLKGADTQYF. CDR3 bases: TGTGCCAGCAGCCTCAAGGGGGCAGATACGCAGTATTTT.

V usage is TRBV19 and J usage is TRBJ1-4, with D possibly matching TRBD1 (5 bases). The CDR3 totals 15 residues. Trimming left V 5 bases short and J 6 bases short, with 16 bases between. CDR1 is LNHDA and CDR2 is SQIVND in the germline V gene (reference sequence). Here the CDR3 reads CASSPGLRSDEKLFF. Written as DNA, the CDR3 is TGTGCCAGTAGTCCGGGACTGAGGAGCGATGAAAAACTGTTTTTT.

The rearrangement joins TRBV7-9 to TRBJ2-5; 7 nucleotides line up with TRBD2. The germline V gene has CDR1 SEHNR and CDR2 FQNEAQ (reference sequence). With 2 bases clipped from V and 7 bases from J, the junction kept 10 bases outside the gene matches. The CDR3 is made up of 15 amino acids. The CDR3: CASSLTSASRGTQYF. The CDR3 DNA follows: TGTGCCAGCAGCTTAACTAGCGCCTCGAGGGGGACCCAGTACTTC. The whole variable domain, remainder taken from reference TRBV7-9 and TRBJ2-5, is DTGVSQNPRHKITKRGQNVTFRCDPISEHNRLYWYRQTLGQGPEFLTYFQNEAQLEKSRLLSDRFSAERPKGSFSTLEIQRTEQGDSAMYLCASSLTSASRGTQYFGPGTRLLVL.

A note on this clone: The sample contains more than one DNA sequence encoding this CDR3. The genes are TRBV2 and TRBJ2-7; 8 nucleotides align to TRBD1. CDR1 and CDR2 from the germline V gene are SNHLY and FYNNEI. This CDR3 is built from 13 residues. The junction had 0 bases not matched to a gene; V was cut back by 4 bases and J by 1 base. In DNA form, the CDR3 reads TGTGCCAGCAGTGGGACAGGGTCCTACGAGCAGTACGTC. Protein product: CASSGTGSYEQYV.

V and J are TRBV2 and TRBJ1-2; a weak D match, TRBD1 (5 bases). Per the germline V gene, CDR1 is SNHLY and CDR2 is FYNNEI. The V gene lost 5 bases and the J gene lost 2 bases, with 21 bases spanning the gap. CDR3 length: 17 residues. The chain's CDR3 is CASSIPRVGGDNYGYTF. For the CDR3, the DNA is TGTGCCAGCAGTATCCCCCGGGTGGGGGGGGACAACTATGGCTACACCTTC. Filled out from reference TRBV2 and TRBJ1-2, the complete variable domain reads EPEVTQTPSHQVTQMGQEVILRCVPISNHLYFYWYRQILGQKVEFLVSFYNNEISEKSEIFDDQFSVERPDGSNFTLKIRSTKLEDSAMYFCASSIPRVGGDNYGYTFGSGTRLTVV.